This T cell receptor (beta chain) was documented in a study of blood T cell repertoires in COVID-19. About the research overall: Donors in the United States, Italy and Spain gave samples during acute or convalescent COVID-19. The analysed material was cDNA or gDNA that came from T cells, B-cell-depleted T cells, or PBMCs.

In the original analysis: Estimation of nucleated cell counts relied on the amplification of reference gene primers. TCRdb's copy holds only in-frame clones and misses some; the assay was immunoSEQ multiplex PCR. That table is the source of V, J and clone size, and D and trimming were worked out from the DNA. The table records some 150,000 clones, 70% to 90% of them present only once. This CDR3 is built from 15 residues. CDR1 and CDR2 from the germline V gene are SGHNT and YYREEE (reference sequence). V was pared by 2 bases and J by 7 bases, with 7 bases of the junction left unmatched. The specimen was peripheral blood. This chain connects TRBV5-4 to TRBJ2-1; the match to TRBD2 covers 9 bases. This clonotype was sampled from a man in his 70s with acute or convalescent COVID-19. The DNA for the CDR3 is TGTGCCAGCAGCTTTAATAGCGGGAGTAGGAATGAGCAGTTCTTC. It is translated as CASSFNSGSRNEQFF. The full variable domain, its missing parts supplied by reference TRBV5-4 and TRBJ2-1, is ETGVTQSPTHLIKTRGQQVTLRCSSQSGHNTVSWYQQALGQGPQFIFQYYREEENGRGNFPPRFSGLQFPNYSSELNVNALELDDSALYLCASSFNSGSRNEQFFGPGTRLTVL.